A single count supports the clone carrying this T cell receptor (beta chain). Its antigen remains unidentified. Researchers report isolating at least 6 million PBMCs per sample. CDR3 length equals 14 residues. CDR1 and CDR2 (germline): MNHEY, SMNVEV (reference sequence). The trim removed 10 bases at V and 5 bases at J, leaving 6 bases unmatched. These data are taken from a study of blood T cells in healthy people across ages. Study results and limitations: In these data, TCR beta diversity tracked strongly with naive T cell percentage. Greater diversity and more naive CD4+ cells were seen in long-lived donors than in aged donors.

A second PCR of about 7 to 12 cycles used a sample-barcoded 5' primer and a J-beta primer mix. TCRdb recomputed calls from the 5' RACE reads with MiXCR, one row per CDR3 protein. The table records roughly 1,500,000 distinct CDR3 sequences, around 42% of them present only once. The TCR was taken from a woman under 30 in good health. The rearrangement uses TRBV27 and TRBJ2-1; 12 nucleotides line up with TRBD2. Sequencing was performed on blood. The CDR3 protein is CATGLAGIHNEQFF. As DNA, the CDR3 is TGTGCCACCGGACTAGCGGGGATCCACAATGAGCAGTTCTTC.